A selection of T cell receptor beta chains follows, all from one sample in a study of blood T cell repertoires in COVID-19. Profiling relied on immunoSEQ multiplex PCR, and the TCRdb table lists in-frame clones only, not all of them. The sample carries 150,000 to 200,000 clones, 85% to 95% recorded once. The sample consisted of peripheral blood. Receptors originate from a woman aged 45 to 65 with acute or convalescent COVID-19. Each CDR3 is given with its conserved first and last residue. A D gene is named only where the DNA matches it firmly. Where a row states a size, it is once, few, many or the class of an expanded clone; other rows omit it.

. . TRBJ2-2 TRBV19 CASDTTANTGELFF TGTGCCAGTGACACGACAGCAAACACCGGGGAGCTGTTTTTT
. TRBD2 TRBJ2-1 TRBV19 CASSLLAGGNEQFF TGTGCCAGTAGTCTCTTAGCGGGAGGCAATGAGCAGTTCTTC
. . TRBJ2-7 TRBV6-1 CASSEETVSSYEQYF TGTGCCAGCAGTGAAGAGACAGTCTCCTCCTACGAGCAGTACTTC
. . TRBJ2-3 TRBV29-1 CSVVVGTDTQYF TGCAGCGTTGTTGTAGGCACAGATACGCAGTATTTT
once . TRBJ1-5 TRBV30 CAWSEQDQPQHF TGTGCCTGGAGTGAACAGGACCAGCCCCAGCATTTT
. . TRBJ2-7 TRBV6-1 CASSEVGHPYEQYF TGTGCCAGCAGTGAAGTTGGACACCCGTACGAGCAGTACTTC
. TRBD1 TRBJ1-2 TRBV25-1 CASSAGTANYGYTF TGTGCCAGCAGTGCCGGGACAGCTAACTATGGCTACACCTTC
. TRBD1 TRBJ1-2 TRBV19 CASSSGQGDNYGYTF TGTGCCAGTAGTTCCGGACAGGGGGACAACTATGGCTACACCTTC
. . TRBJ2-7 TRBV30 CAWSVAAEQYF TGTGCCTGGAGTGTAGCGGCAGAGCAGTACTTC
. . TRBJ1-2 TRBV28 CASSPLDRSGYTF TGTGCCAGCAGTCCCTTAGACAGGAGTGGCTACACCTTC
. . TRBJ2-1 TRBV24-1 CATSDFTSGDEQFF TGTGCCACCAGTGATTTTACTTCGGGGGATGAGCAGTTCTTC
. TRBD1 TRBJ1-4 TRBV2 CATLPGGSEKLFF TGTGCCACCTTGCCAGGGGGCAGTGAAAAACTGTTTTTT
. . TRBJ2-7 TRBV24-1 CATSTRDPYEQYF TGTGCCACCAGTACTCGGGATCCCTACGAGCAGTACTTC
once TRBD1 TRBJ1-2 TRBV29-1 CSVEDRTGGNYGYTF TGCAGCGTTGAAGACCGTACAGGGGGCAACTATGGCTACACCTTC
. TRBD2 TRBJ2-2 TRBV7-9 CASSPPGGRANTGELFF TGTGCCAGCAGCCCCCCGGGGGGAAGGGCGAACACCGGGGAGCTGTTTTTT
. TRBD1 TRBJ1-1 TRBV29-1 CSVRTGGTGTEAFF TGCAGCGTTAGGACAGGGGGTACGGGGACTGAAGCTTTCTTT
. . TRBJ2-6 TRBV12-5 CASGKVGWQAVGANVLTF TGTGCTAGTGGGAAAGTGGGCTGGCAGGCCGTCGGGGCCAACGTCCTGACTTTC
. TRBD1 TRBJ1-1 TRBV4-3 CASSHGRTGLNTEAFF TGCGCCAGCAGCCATGGTCGGACAGGCCTAAACACTGAAGCTTTCTTT
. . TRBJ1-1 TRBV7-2 CASSTTGRGLAEAFF TGTGCCAGCAGCACTACAGGGAGGGGGTTAGCTGAAGCTTTCTTT
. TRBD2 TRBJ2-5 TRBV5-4 CASSLVAAGEETQYF TGTGCCAGCAGCTTGGTAGCAGCGGGGGAAGAGACCCAGTACTTC
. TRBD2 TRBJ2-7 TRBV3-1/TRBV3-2 CASSPFGRGEYEQYF TGTGCCAGCAGCCCATTCGGGCGGGGGGAATACGAGCAGTACTTC
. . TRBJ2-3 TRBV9 CASSVAPDDRGTQYF TGTGCCAGCAGCGTAGCCCCCGACGACAGAGGAACGCAGTATTTT
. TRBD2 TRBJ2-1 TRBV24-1 CATSDDGTRQREQFF TGTGCCACCAGTGATGATGGGACTAGGCAGCGCGAGCAGTTCTTC
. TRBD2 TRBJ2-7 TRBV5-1 CASSLALGGSYEQYF TGCGCCAGCAGCCTGGCTCTCGGGGGGTCCTACGAGCAGTACTTC
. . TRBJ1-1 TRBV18 CASSPLGTDTEAFF TGTGCCAGCTCACCACTAGGCACAGACACTGAAGCTTTCTTT
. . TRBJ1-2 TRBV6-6 CASTELGGGYTF TGTGCCAGCACCGAACTTGGAGGTGGCTACACCTTC
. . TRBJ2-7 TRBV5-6 CASSLDPLEQYF TGTGCCAGCAGCTTGGATCCCCTCGAGCAGTACTTC
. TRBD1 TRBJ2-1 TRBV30 CAWRQGAGSYNEQFF TGTGCCTGGAGGCAGGGGGCTGGCTCCTACAATGAGCAGTTCTTC
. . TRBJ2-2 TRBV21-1 CASSRAEGYTGELFF TGTGCCAGCAGCAGGGCAGAGGGCTACACCGGGGAGCTGTTTTTT
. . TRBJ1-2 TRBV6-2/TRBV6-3 CASSGPYDRLGYTF TGTGCCAGCAGCGGACCTTACGACAGGCTAGGCTACACCTTC